The 13 T cell receptor beta chains presented below share a single source sample, sequenced in a study of shared clonotypes between healthy human individuals. Some clones are missing from TCRdb's copy, which holds only in-frame ones; the method was immunoSEQ multiplex PCR. Of some 1,400,000 clones in the sample, roughly 96% were seen once. Specimen: naive CD4+ T cells sorted from blood. This sample's subset: CD45RA+ positively selected. Receptors originate from a man aged 30 to 45 in good health.

The chain has TRBV7-9 and TRBJ2-4; TRBD1 matches 8 bases. V was clipped by 4 bases and J by 6 bases; unmatched bases: 17. Germline values: CDR1 SEHNR, CDR2 FQNEAQ (reference sequence). The CDR3 is 18 amino acids. The CDR3 region has the DNA TGTGCCAGCAGCTCGCAGACGGGACAGGCAATAAGACTAAACATTCAGTACTTC. Protein: CASSSQTGQAIRLNIQYF.

This chain uses TRBV7-9 with TRBJ1-1; D not certain. V was trimmed by 3 bases and J by 4 bases, leaving 18 bases between them. CDR3 length equals 16 residues. CDR1 and CDR2 (germline): SEHNR, FQNEAQ (reference sequence). The CDR3: CASSFVGEPRGTEAFF. The CDR3 nucleotides are TGTGCCAGCAGCTTCGTAGGAGAGCCCCGAGGCACTGAAGCTTTCTTT. The variable domain in full, with the rest retrieved from reference TRBV7-9 and TRBJ1-1, is DTGVSQNPRHKITKRGQNVTFRCDPISEHNRLYWYRQTLGQGPEFLTYFQNEAQLEKSRLLSDRFSAERPKGSFSTLEIQRTEQGDSAMYLCASSFVGEPRGTEAFFGQGTRLTVV.

V and J are TRBV6-6 and TRBJ1-2; D is ambiguous. The CDR3 is 15 amino acids. The germline gives CDR1 MNHNY, CDR2 SVGAGI (reference sequence). The V end was cut by 5 bases, the J end by 1 base, with 14 bases between. The CDR3 sequence: CASSTPNGRNYGYTF. CDR3 nucleotides: TGTGCCAGCAGTACACCGAACGGTCGTAACTATGGCTACACCTTC.

V gene TRBV5-5 combines with J gene TRBJ1-5, with a tentative D call TRBD1 (6 bases). From germline, CDR1 is SGHKS and CDR2 YYEKEE (reference sequence). V was clipped by 5 bases and J by 6 bases, with 12 bases between them. The CDR3 consists of 13 residues. CDR3: CASSTTGRQPQHF. CDR3 sequence (DNA): TGTGCCAGCAGTACGACAGGACGTCAGCCCCAGCATTTT.

The V call is TRBV9, the J call TRBJ2-7, with D perhaps TRBD2 (6 bases). V lost 2 bases and J 4 bases, leaving 13 bases between the germline ends. The CDR3 length is 14 residues. Germline loops: CDR1 SGDLS, CDR2 YYNGEE. As DNA, the CDR3 is TGTGCCAGCAGCGTGGGACTTTTCGGGTACGAGCAGTACTTC. Translating gives CASSVGLFGYEQYF.

This chain joins TRBV6-1 and TRBJ1-4; D not resolved. In germline, CDR1 is MNHNS, CDR2 SASEGT. This CDR3 has 16 residues. The V and J ends lost 3 bases and 0 bases respectively, with 11 bases between them. CDR3 protein: CASSDSRVSTNEKLFF. In DNA form, the CDR3 reads TGTGCCAGCAGTGATTCGCGGGTTTCAACTAATGAAAAACTGTTTTTT.

The chain carries TRBV29-1 and TRBJ2-2; D perhaps matches TRBD2 (6 bases). Looked up from germline, CDR1 is SQVTM and CDR2 is ANQGSEA. Trimming left V 3 bases short and J 0 bases short, with 8 bases between. The CDR3 runs 14 residues. CDR3 nucleotide sequence: TGCAGCGTTGAGCGGGGAACGAACACCGGGGAGCTGTTTTTT. Translation gives CSVERGTNTGELFF.

The rearrangement links TRBV18 to TRBJ2-5; TRBD1 is a possible D gene (6 bases). This CDR3 is built from 14 residues. The V and J ends lost 3 bases and 5 bases respectively, with 13 bases between them. Germline loops: CDR1 KGHSH, CDR2 LQKENI. The CDR3 sequence is CASSPSTQGETQYF. The CDR3, as DNA: TGTGCCAGCTCACCCTCGACCCAGGGGGAGACCCAGTACTTC.

This clone has a single count. This chain joins TRBV28 and TRBJ1-4; D remains unclear. V shed 5 bases and J shed 8 bases, with 12 bases lying between them. The length of the CDR3 is 13 residues. The germline V gene has CDR1 MDHEN and CDR2 SYDVKM. Here the CDR3 DNA reads TGTGCCAGCAGTAGTTTATTCGTGGAAAAACTGTTTTTT. Encoded protein: CASSSLFVEKLFF.

V is TRBV6-6 and J is TRBJ2-1, with D uncertain. V was trimmed by 2 bases and J by 8 bases, leaving 13 bases between them. The germline V gene encodes CDR1 MNHNY and CDR2 SVGAGI (reference sequence). There are 14 residues in the CDR3. The CDR3 protein is CASSYNQEGDEQFF. The CDR3 DNA reads as TGTGCCAGCAGTTACAACCAAGAAGGCGATGAGCAGTTCTTC.

CDR3 sequence: CASTGLAGEAGELFF. The CDR3 DNA is TGTGCCAGTACAGGACTAGCGGGAGAGGCCGGGGAGCTGTTTTTT. The chain recombines TRBV19 with TRBJ2-2; 13 bases are a match to TRBD2. Germline trimming cut 7 bases from V and 6 bases from J; bases unmatched to any gene: 5. Germline CDR1 and CDR2: LNHDA and SQIVND (reference sequence). CDR3 length: 15 residues.

V and J are TRBV9 and TRBJ2-3; 12 bases fit TRBD1. The CDR3 is 16 residues long. Germline CDR1 SGDLS, CDR2 YYNGEE. V shed 4 bases, J shed 5 bases, and the junction held 8 bases outside the gene matches. The chain's CDR3 is CASSFTGTGGVDTQYF. The CDR3 DNA reads as TGTGCCAGCAGCTTTACCGGGACAGGGGGCGTAGATACGCAGTATTTT.

DNA of the CDR3: TGCGCCAGCAGCCAAGGGACTATACTAACCGAAAAACTGTTTTTT. Protein: CASSQGTILTEKLFF. The chain recombines TRBV4-3 with TRBJ1-4; no clear D. The V gene's germline CDR1 is LGHNA and CDR2 YSLEER. Trimming removed 1 base at V and 8 bases at J, with 14 bases between. CDR3 length equals 15 residues.